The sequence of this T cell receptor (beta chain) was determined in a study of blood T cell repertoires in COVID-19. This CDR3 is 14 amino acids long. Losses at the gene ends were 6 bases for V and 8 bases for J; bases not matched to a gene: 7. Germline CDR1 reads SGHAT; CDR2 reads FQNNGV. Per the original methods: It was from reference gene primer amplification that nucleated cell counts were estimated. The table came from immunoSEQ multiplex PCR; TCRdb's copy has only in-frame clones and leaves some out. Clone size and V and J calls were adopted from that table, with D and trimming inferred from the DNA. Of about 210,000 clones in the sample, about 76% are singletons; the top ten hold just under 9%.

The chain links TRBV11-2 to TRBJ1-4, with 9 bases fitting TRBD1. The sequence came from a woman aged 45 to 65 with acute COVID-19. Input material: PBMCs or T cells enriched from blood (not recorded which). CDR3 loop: CASSTQGAGEKLFF. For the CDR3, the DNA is TGTGCCAGCAGTACACAGGGGGCGGGAGAAAAACTGTTTTTT.